Following are 18 T cell receptor beta chains from one sample sequenced in a study of blood T cell repertoires in COVID-19 (dated by TCRdb to the early 2020s). Library preparation was by the immunoSEQ multiplex PCR assay. This immuneACCESS table, as held by TCRdb, lists in-frame sequences with V and J called but not all clones. Of the missing ones, under half trace to an unresolved V gene in checked studies; the others have no known cause. This sample lists tens of thousands of clones; 60% to 80% were detected once. The ten largest clones add up to 4% to 5% of the sample. Sequencing was carried out using peripheral blood. These receptors were taken from a woman aged 45 to 65 with acute or convalescent COVID-19.

This chain joins TRBV9 and TRBJ2-5; the match to TRBD1 covers 8 bases. Trimming removed 2 bases from V and 5 bases from J; junction bases left unmatched: 8. CDR3 length equals 15 residues. Germline V gives CDR1 SGDLS, CDR2 YYNGEE. The chain's CDR3 is CASSVETGGWETQYF. In DNA, the CDR3 is TGTGCCAGCAGCGTTGAAACAGGGGGATGGGAGACCCAGTACTTC.

This clone was observed a handful of times. The rearrangement joins TRBV5-1 to TRBJ1-1; 12 bases are shared with TRBD1. CDR1 is SGHRS and CDR2 is YFSETQ in the germline V gene. The CDR3 is 15 amino acids. J lost 7 bases, V lost 3 bases, and 7 bases had no gene match. The CDR3 DNA follows: TGCGCCAGCAGCTCCGGGACAGGGGGCTATAGTGAAGCTTTCTTT. Amino acid sequence: CASSSGTGGYSEAFF.

The CDR3 DNA reads as TGTGCCAGCAGTGAGCTTGACAGTTTGTATCAGCCCCAGCATTTT. It encodes CASSELDSLYQPQHF. The V gene is TRBV6-1, the J gene TRBJ1-5, with D possibly TRBD1 on 5 matching bases. The CDR3 has 15 amino acids. Germline CDR1 reads MNHNS; CDR2 reads SASEGT. V lost 3 bases to trimming and J lost 5 bases, with 14 bases between them.

The rearrangement links TRBV5-1 to TRBJ2-5; maybe TRBD2 (7 bases). In germline, CDR1 is SGHRS, CDR2 YFSETQ. V lost 5 bases and J 2 bases, leaving 16 bases between the germline ends. The CDR3 loop spans 15 amino acids. CDR3 region: CASRIGGLKQETQYF. The CDR3 nucleotides are TGCGCCAGCAGAATCGGGGGGCTAAAACAAGAGACCCAGTACTTC.

V usage is TRBV7-9 and J usage is TRBJ2-7; 7 bases align to TRBD1. The trim removed 4 bases at V and 0 bases at J, leaving 6 bases unmatched. CDR3 size: 15 residues. Looked up from germline, CDR1 is SEHNR and CDR2 is FQNEAQ (reference sequence). CDR3 in amino acids: CASSYRGPRSYEQYF. CDR3 nucleotide sequence: TGTGCCAGCAGCTATAGGGGGCCCCGCTCCTACGAGCAGTACTTC.

CDR3 region: CASSLETGGYNEQFF. CDR3 coding DNA: TGTGCCAGCAGCTTAGAAACAGGGGGCTACAATGAGCAGTTCTTC. The chain links TRBV7-3 to TRBJ2-1; TRBD1 agrees at 8 bases. The CDR3 covers 15 residues. The V gene end was trimmed by 2 bases and the J gene end by 3 bases; junction bases not matched to a gene: 3. Germline V lookup: CDR1 SGHTA, CDR2 FQGTGA.

The gene calls are TRBV7-2 and TRBJ2-5; 10 bases line up with TRBD1. The CDR3 has 17 amino acids. V shed 0 bases and J 4 bases; nucleotides not matched to a gene: 8. Germline V gives CDR1 SGHTA, CDR2 FQGNSA. The DNA for the CDR3 is TGTGCCAGCAGCTTAGCAACGGGACAGGGGATTGGAGAGACCCAGTACTTC. This sequence encodes CASSLATGQGIGETQYF. The whole variable domain, filled in from reference TRBV7-2 and TRBJ2-5, reads GAGVSQSPSNKVTEKGKDVELRCDPISGHTALYWYRQSLGQGLEFLIYFQGNSAPDKSGLPSDRFSAERTGGSVSTLTIQRTQQEDSAVYLCASSLATGQGIGETQYFGPGTRLLVL.

This clone was counted a few times. The chain carries TRBV6-5 and TRBJ1-6; 7 nucleotides match TRBD1. Germline lookup yields CDR1 MNHEY and CDR2 SVGAGI. This CDR3 spans 14 amino acids. The trim removed 6 bases at V and 7 bases at J, leaving 6 bases unmatched. CDR3 protein: CASRETGSNSPLHF. Here the CDR3 DNA reads TGTGCCAGCAGAGAGACAGGGAGCAATTCACCCCTCCACTTT.

The rearrangement links TRBV28 to TRBJ1-5, with D tentatively TRBD1 (6 bases). Per germline, CDR1 MDHEN and CDR2 SYDVKM. The germline V and J ends were trimmed by 11 bases and 6 bases, with 17 bases remaining between them. This CDR3 is 13 amino acids long. As DNA, the CDR3 is TGTGCCGCGGTGGGGGGGCGGCTTCAGCCCCAGCATTTT. It codes for CAAVGGRLQPQHF. The full variable domain, with the rest looked up from reference TRBV28 and TRBJ1-5, is DVKVTQSSRYLVKRTGEKVFLECVQDMDHENMFWYRQDPGLGLRLIYFSYDVKMKEKGDIPEGYSVSREKKERFSLILESASTNQTSMYLCAAVGGRLQPQHFGDGTRLSIL.

The CDR3 nucleotides are TGTGCCAGCAGCGGGGGGGCCTCTAGCAATCAGCCCCAGCATTTT. Protein: CASSGGASSNQPQHF. The chain employs TRBV5-8 and TRBJ1-5; D might be TRBD1 (6 bases). Germline V gene data show CDR1 as SGHTS and CDR2 as YDEGEE. The CDR3 runs 15 residues. The V and J ends lost 4 bases and 0 bases respectively, with 11 bases between them.

The chain joins TRBV4-1 to TRBJ2-2; D is unresolved. The CDR3 is 15 amino acids. Germline V CDR1 and CDR2: MGHRA, YSYEKL. V was pared by 4 bases and J by 0 bases, with 9 bases between. CDR3 protein: CASSPEAANTGELFF. DNA of the CDR3: TGCGCCAGCAGCCCCGAGGCGGCGAACACCGGGGAGCTGTTTTTT.

This clone was seen more than once but under ten times. The V and J genes are TRBV19 and TRBJ1-2; no clear D gene. There are 10 residues in the CDR3. The germline CDR1 and CDR2 sequences are LNHDA and SQIVND (reference sequence). V was pared by 6 bases and J by 8 bases, with 7 bases between. CDR3 nucleotides: TGTGCCAGTAGCCCTCGGGGCTACACCTTC. This codes for CASSPRGYTF.

The rearrangement links TRBV11-2 to TRBJ2-7; possible D gene TRBD1, 6 bases. This CDR3 region has 16 residues. In germline, CDR1 is SGHAT, CDR2 FQNNGV. V was cut by 3 bases and J by 2 bases, with 17 bases left in between. The CDR3 nucleotides read TGTGCCAGCAGCTTTGGGATCAGGGGTAGTGCCTACGAGCAGTACTTC. Translated: CASSFGIRGSAYEQYF.

This chain connects TRBV3-1 (or the pseudogene TRBV3-2) to TRBJ1-2; no definite D call. V lost 5 bases and J 10 bases, leaving 17 bases between the germline ends. CDR1 is LGHDT, CDR2 YNNKEL, per germline (reference sequence). The CDR3 length is 13 residues. The CDR3 DNA reads as TGTGCCAGCAGCTTACCCGGGGAGGGTCCCTACACCTTC. Amino acids: CASSLPGEGPYTF.

The CDR3 reads CASIWRNYGYTF. In DNA, the CDR3 is TGCGCCAGCATTTGGAGGAACTATGGCTACACCTTC. The V and J genes are TRBV10-1 and TRBJ1-2; D is ambiguous. The ends were cut back, 7 bases at V and 2 bases at J, with 8 bases in the middle. The CDR3 extends over 12 amino acids. CDR1 and CDR2 from the germline V gene are WNHNN and SYGVQD (reference sequence).

This clone has a handful of counts. This chain links TRBV13 with TRBJ1-2; 9 bases match TRBD1. The ends lost 3 bases at V and 5 bases at J; junction bases unmatched: 13. Germline V gene data show CDR1 as PRHDT and CDR2 as FYEKMQ (reference sequence). The CDR3 totals 17 residues. As DNA, the CDR3 is TGTGCCAGCAGCTTGACCGGGACAGGGAGCGATCCTTATGGCTACACCTTC. Translating it yields CASSLTGTGSDPYGYTF.

The chain uses TRBV7-3 and TRBJ1-1; 9 bases line up with TRBD1. CDR3 length: 14 amino acids. Germline assignment: CDR1 SGHTA and CDR2 FQGTGA. The V and J ends lost 3 bases and 8 bases, in that order; junction bases with no gene match: 7. CDR3 region: CASSFTGGAGEAFF. In DNA, the CDR3 is TGTGCCAGCAGCTTCACAGGGGGCGCGGGGGAAGCTTTCTTT.

The CDR3 nucleotides read TGTGCCAGCAGCGTAGAAATTGAAACAACTGAAGCTTTCTTT. Its protein product is CASSVEIETTEAFF. The chain combines TRBV9 with TRBJ1-1; D is uncertain. V was trimmed by 0 bases and J by 5 bases, leaving 11 bases between them. Germline values: CDR1 SGDLS, CDR2 YYNGEE. This CDR3 region has 14 residues.